The clone carrying this TCR beta chain was found many times. The data are from a study of molecular identifiers for immune sequencing clone quantification. About the research overall: Replicates split RNA from around 20,000 or 99,000 naive CD8 cells five ways, and the researchers sequenced four portions.

J gave up 7 bases and V 6 bases, and 5 bases lay outside the gene matches. CDR1 and CDR2 (germline): SQVTM, ANQGSEA. The CDR3 extends over 13 amino acids. The naive CD8 libraries originated from between roughly 17,000 and 1,100,000 sorted cells and drew on 10%, 30% or 50% RNA. TCRdb re-analysed the PCR reads in MiXCR, keeping a single row per CDR3 protein. The sample carries just under 650,000 distinct CDR3 sequences, around 20% recorded once. The TCR sequence derives from a human donor in good health. Some libraries in this study had Jurkat cell RNA spiked in. The chain combines TRBV29-1 with TRBJ2-1, with TRBD2 identical over 11 bases. The material sequenced was naive CD8+ T cells from blood, with Jurkat cell RNA spiked in. Subset specified: FACS-sorted CD8+CD4-CCR7+CD45RA+ naive T cells. The CDR3 DNA sequence: TGCAGCGTCACTAGCGGGAGTGAGAATGAGCAGTTCTTC. Translation gives CSVTSGSENEQFF.